This T cell receptor (beta chain) comes out of a study of molecular identifiers for immune sequencing clone quantification. General study points: Detecting spiked Jurkat TCR RNA from one cell among one million naive cells was reportedly possible.

As for this clonotype: Its antigen is as yet unknown. Possible read error: a much larger clone is one base away.

TCR libraries were built in bulk with a published protocol and specific TCR primers. TCRdb re-derived calls from the PCR reads in MiXCR, one entry per CDR3 protein. The table lists 62,000 or so distinct CDR3 sequences, 15% to 20% of them singletons, with roughly 1.5% in the top ten. Between 20,000 and 1,000,000 sorted cells, with 10%, 30% or 50% RNA, yielded naive CD8 libraries. Trimming removed 3 bases at V and 6 bases at J, with 12 bases between. Germline V CDR1 and CDR2: PRHDT, FYEKMQ (reference sequence). The CDR3 totals 14 residues. This TCR came from a human donor in good health. Some libraries in this study had Jurkat cell RNA spiked in. This rearrangement joins TRBV13 to TRBJ1-5, with D hard to call. Sequences were obtained from naive CD8+ T cells from blood, with Jurkat cell RNA spiked in. Subset: FACS-sorted CD8+CD4-CCR7+CD45RA+ naive T cells. CDR3 residues: CASSFGSQSQPQHF. The DNA for the CDR3 is TGTGCCAGCAGCTTCGGGAGCCAGAGTCAGCCCCAGCATTTT.